Listed here are 20 T cell receptor beta chains from one sample, sequenced in a study of vaccination and CD4 T cells after COVID-19 (dated by TCRdb to between 2021 and 2022). Read against the paper, the sample's treatment or condition label means: approximately nine-day PBMC culture with coronavirus spike peptide pools or control peptides (ViraFEST assay). Which antigens these TCRs recognize remains unknown. The library was generated by PCR. The run used an Illumina iSeq 100. DNA from cultured CD4+ T cells was subjected to TCR sequencing with the Oncomine TCR Beta short-read assay at the Johns Hopkins FTIC core. TCRdb ran its own pipeline on the public reads, namely fastp trimming at Q25 and MiXCR clone calling, and kept in-frame beta chains. For every CDR3 protein sequence, its rows merge into one entry that carries the most common genes and DNA. Counted in this sample were about 28,000 distinct CDR3 sequences; 55% to 80% of them appeared once. The top ten clones comprise less than 20% of the sample.

Sequences were derived from CD4+ T cells from blood, cultured in vitro, sampled after SARS-CoV-2 vaccination. Receptors were obtained from a human donor who received a COVID-19 vaccine.

The rearrangement uses TRBV5-1 and TRBJ1-1; a weak D match, TRBD1 (5 bases). This CDR3 has 12 amino acids. The V end lost 0 bases, the J end lost 8 bases, and 8 bases lay between the germline ends. Germline loops: CDR1 SGHRS, CDR2 YFSETQ. This CDR3 reads CASSLARGEAFF. The DNA of the CDR3 is TGCGCCAGCAGCTTGGCTAGGGGCGAAGCTTTCTTT. Complete variable domain (other parts from reference TRBV5-1 and TRBJ1-1): KAGVTQTPRYLIKTRGQQVTLSCSPISGHRSVSWYQQTPGQGLQFLFEYFSETQRNKGNFPGRFSGRQFSNSRSEMNVSTLELGDSALYLCASSLARGEAFFGQGTRLTVV.

This clonotype was counted between two and nine times. The chain couples TRBV7-8 to TRBJ1-6, with D perhaps matching TRBD1 (5 bases). Trimming removed 0 bases at V and 1 base at J, with 10 bases between. CDR3 size: 17 residues. The germline V gene encodes CDR1 SGHVS and CDR2 FQNEAQ. Written as DNA, the CDR3 is TGTGCCAGCAGCTTAGCGCGTGGGGCGTCCTATAATTCACCCCTCCACTTT. Encoded protein: CASSLARGASYNSPLHF.

The V call is TRBV10-3, the J call TRBJ1-2; no reliable D call. The CDR3 spans 14 residues. Trimming removed 4 bases at V and 0 bases at J, with 9 bases between. From germline, CDR1 is ENHRY and CDR2 SYGVKD. The CDR3 sequence: CAISVSLANYGYTF. CDR3 in DNA: TGTGCCATCAGTGTATCCTTAGCTAACTATGGCTACACCTTC.

The gene calls are TRBV20-1 and TRBJ2-3; D is unclear. Trimming took off 3 bases at V and 0 bases at J, with 16 bases between the two ends. The CDR3 consists of 16 residues. Germline V gene data show CDR1 as DFQATT and CDR2 as SNEGSKA (reference sequence). CDR3 sequence: CSASLPQQRSTDTQYF. CDR3 sequence (DNA): TGCAGTGCTAGTCTCCCTCAGCAGCGTAGCACAGATACGCAGTATTTT.

CDR3 in amino acids: CASSPPSRVLGNTIYF. Written as DNA, the CDR3 is TGTGCCAGCTCACCACCGAGCAGGGTCCTTGGAAACACCATATATTTT. This sequence joins TRBV18 and TRBJ1-3; TRBD1 is a possible D gene (5 bases). Trimming pared 0 bases from V and 3 bases from J, leaving 12 bases between. The CDR3 covers 16 residues. Germline V gives CDR1 KGHSH, CDR2 LQKENI.

The chain has TRBV6-1 and TRBJ2-2; no clear D gene. There are 14 residues in the CDR3. V lost 6 bases and J lost 1, with 9 bases in between. Germline CDR1 is MNHNS and CDR2 is SASEGT. CDR3 protein: CASRPGRNTGELFF. The CDR3 region has the DNA TGTGCCAGCAGACCAGGTCGGAACACCGGGGAGCTGTTTTTT.

The chain combines TRBV7-2 with TRBJ2-2; D is perhaps TRBD2 (7 bases). This CDR3 spans 16 amino acids. Trimming stripped 1 base from V and 4 bases from J, with 13 bases between. Germline V gives CDR1 SGHTA, CDR2 FQGNSA. This CDR3 is CASSLDGGGPTGELFF. CDR3 nucleotides: TGTGCCAGCAGCTTAGATGGGGGGGGCCCCACCGGGGAGCTGTTTTTT.

The chain recombines TRBV9 with TRBJ1-5; the D gene is possibly TRBD1 (5 bases). The V end was cut by 5 bases, the J end by 6 bases, with 18 bases between. The CDR3 contains 15 residues. The V gene's germline CDR1 is SGDLS and CDR2 YYNGEE. The CDR3 DNA sequence: TGTGCCAGCAGTGACGACCCGGGGCTGAGTCAGCCCCAGCATTTT. It specifies CASSDDPGLSQPQHF.

The CDR3 loop is CATGTPYGYTF. The CDR3 DNA sequence: TGTGCCACCGGGACACCCTATGGCTACACCTTC. The J gene is TRBJ1-2, the V gene TRBV19, with D possibly TRBD1 on 6 matching bases. Germline loops: CDR1 LNHDA, CDR2 SQIVND (reference sequence). Trimming cost V 10 bases and J 4 bases, with 10 bases left between them. There are 11 residues in the CDR3.

This chain connects TRBV29-1 to TRBJ1-2; no clear D gene. Germline V gene lookup returns CDR1 SQVTM and CDR2 ANQGSEA. V dropped 7 bases and J dropped 2 bases, with 14 bases sitting between them. The CDR3 has 13 amino acids. CDR3: CSAAPGQNYGYTF. The DNA for the CDR3 is TGCAGCGCAGCACCGGGCCAAAACTATGGCTACACCTTC.

The V and J genes are TRBV28 and TRBJ1-1, with TRBD1 as a possible D gene (5 bases). Germline V gene data show CDR1 as MDHEN and CDR2 as SYDVKM. The CDR3 is made up of 13 amino acids. Deletions cut 3 bases from V and 4 bases from J, with 9 bases between. In nucleotides, the CDR3 is TGTGCCAGCAGTTTTGGCGGGGGCACTGAAGCTTTCTTT. This gives the protein CASSFGGGTEAFF. Looking up the rest from reference TRBV28 and TRBJ1-1 gives the full variable domain: DVKVTQSSRYLVKRTGEKVFLECVQDMDHENMFWYRQDPGLGLRLIYFSYDVKMKEKGDIPEGYSVSREKKERFSLILESASTNQTSMYLCASSFGGGTEAFFGQGTRLTVV.

The V gene is TRBV30, the J gene TRBJ2-5; tentatively, D is TRBD2 (7 bases). Trimming removed 5 bases at V and 2 bases at J, with 18 bases between. Germline CDR1 is GTSNPN and CDR2 is SVGIG (reference sequence). The CDR3 has 15 amino acids. The CDR3 protein is CAWGRPGGPQETQYF. The CDR3 coding sequence is TGTGCCTGGGGGCGGCCGGGGGGCCCGCAAGAGACCCAGTACTTC.

This sequence joins TRBV10-1 and TRBJ2-1; the D is unclear. CDR1 and CDR2 (germline): WNHNN, SYGVQD (reference sequence). The CDR3 extends over 14 amino acids. The V end was cut by 3 bases, the J end by 5 bases, with 11 bases between. The CDR3 DNA reads TGCGCCAGCAGTGATTCTCTGCCTGACAATGAGCAGTTCTTC. It encodes CASSDSLPDNEQFF.

This rearrangement joins TRBV20-1 to TRBJ1-2; 9 nucleotides match TRBD1. V was clipped by 0 bases and J by 4 bases; unmatched bases: 9. The CDR3 runs to 16 residues. The germline V gene has CDR1 DFQATT and CDR2 SNEGSKA (reference sequence). The CDR3 DNA follows: TGCAGTGCTAGAGATAGTGGACAGGGGAGCGGCTATGGCTACACCTTC. Its translation: CSARDSGQGSGYGYTF.

The rearrangement links TRBV6-4 to TRBJ2-1, with unresolved D. Germline CDR1 reads MRHNA; CDR2 reads SNTAGT. The V end was cut by 2 bases, the J end by 5 bases, with 7 bases between. CDR3 length: 13 residues. Here the CDR3 reads CASSDTMDNEQFF. The CDR3 bases are TGTGCCAGCAGTGACACTATGGACAATGAGCAGTTCTTC.

J is TRBJ2-1 and V is TRBV24-1; weak D call: TRBD1 (6 bases). Trimming left V 1 base short and J 7 bases short, with 10 bases between. The CDR3 runs 14 residues. Germline lookup yields CDR1 KGHDR and CDR2 SFDVKD. The CDR3 DNA reads TGTGCCACCAGTGATTTAATGGGGGCGAATGAGCAGTTCTTC. This translates into CATSDLMGANEQFF.

This CDR3 reads CASSPRDRGNFNSPLHF. The CDR3 DNA sequence: TGTGCCAGCAGCCCCCGGGACAGGGGGAATTTTAATTCACCCCTCCACTTT. The rearrangement uses TRBV4-2 and TRBJ1-6; 11 bases map to TRBD1. CDR3 length equals 17 residues. The germline V gene has CDR1 LGHNA and CDR2 YNFKEQ. V shed 4 bases, J shed 6 bases, and the junction held 8 bases outside the gene matches.

The rearrangement links TRBV2 to TRBJ1-2; D is uncertain. CDR3 length equals 14 residues. Germline lookup yields CDR1 SNHLY and CDR2 FYNNEI. V dropped 7 bases and J dropped 4 bases, with 16 bases sitting between them. Here the CDR3 DNA reads TGTGCCAGCAAGAGCACGGTACGCGGCTATGGCTACACCTTC. It translates to CASKSTVRGYGYTF. The full variable domain, completed using reference TRBV2 and TRBJ1-2, is EPEVTQTPSHQVTQMGQEVILRCVPISNHLYFYWYRQILGQKVEFLVSFYNNEISEKSEIFDDQFSVERPDGSNFTLKIRSTKLEDSAMYFCASKSTVRGYGYTFGSGTRLTVV.

This chain connects TRBV5-1 to TRBJ1-2, with TRBD1 as a possible D gene (5 bases). The germline gives CDR1 SGHRS, CDR2 YFSETQ. This CDR3 has 16 amino acids. V lost 0 bases and J 3 bases, leaving 15 bases between the germline ends. CDR3 protein: CASSLGTAGGDYGYTF. CDR3 DNA: TGCGCCAGCAGCTTGGGTACGGCCGGGGGGGACTATGGCTACACCTTC.

The chain joins TRBV20-1 to TRBJ1-5; 7 nucleotides align to TRBD1. The CDR3 runs 14 residues. Losses at the gene ends were 6 bases for V and 5 bases for J; bases not matched to a gene: 10. Germline CDR1 DFQATT, CDR2 SNEGSKA (reference sequence). The CDR3 is CSAWRTGGDQPQHF. Here the CDR3 DNA reads TGCAGTGCGTGGAGGACAGGTGGGGATCAGCCCCAGCATTTT.